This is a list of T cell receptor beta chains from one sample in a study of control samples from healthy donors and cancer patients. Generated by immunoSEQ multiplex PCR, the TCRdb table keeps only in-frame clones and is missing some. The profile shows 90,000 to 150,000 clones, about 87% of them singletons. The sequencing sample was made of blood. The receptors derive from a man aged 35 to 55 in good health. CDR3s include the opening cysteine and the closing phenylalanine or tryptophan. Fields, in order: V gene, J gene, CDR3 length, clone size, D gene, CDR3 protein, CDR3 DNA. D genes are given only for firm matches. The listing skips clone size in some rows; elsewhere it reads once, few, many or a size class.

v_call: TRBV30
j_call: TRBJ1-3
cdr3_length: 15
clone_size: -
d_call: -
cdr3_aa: CAWSGPHGPGNTIYF
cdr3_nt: TGTGCCTGGAGTGGACCCCATGGGCCTGGAAACACCATATATTTT

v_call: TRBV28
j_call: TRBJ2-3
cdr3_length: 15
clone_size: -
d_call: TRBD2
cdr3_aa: CASSLLGTSGNTQYF
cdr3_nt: TGTGCCAGCAGTTTATTGGGGACTAGCGGCAATACGCAGTATTTT

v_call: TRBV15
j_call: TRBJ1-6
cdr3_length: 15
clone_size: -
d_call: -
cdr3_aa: CATSIARSAFSPLHF
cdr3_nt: TGTGCCACCAGCATCGCCCGGAGCGCGTTTTCACCCCTCCACTTT

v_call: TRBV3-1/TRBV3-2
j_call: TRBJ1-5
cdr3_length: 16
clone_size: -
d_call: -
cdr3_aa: CASRRHVDRYDQPQHF
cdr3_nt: TGTGCCAGCAGACGACATGTGGACAGATATGATCAGCCCCAGCATTTT

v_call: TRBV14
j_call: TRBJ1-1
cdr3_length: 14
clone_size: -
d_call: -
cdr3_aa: CASSHRGRATEAFF
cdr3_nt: TGTGCCAGCAGCCACCGGGGGAGGGCCACTGAAGCTTTCTTT

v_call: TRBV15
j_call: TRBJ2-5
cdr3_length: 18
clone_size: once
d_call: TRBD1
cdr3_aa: CATSKARRGTGSSETQYF
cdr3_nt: TGTGCCACCAGCAAAGCTAGAAGAGGGACAGGGAGTTCAGAGACCCAGTACTTC

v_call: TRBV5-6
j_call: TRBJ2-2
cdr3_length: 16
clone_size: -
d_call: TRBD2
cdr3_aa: CASSFRLAANTGELFF
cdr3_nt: TGTGCCAGCAGCTTTAGACTAGCGGCAAACACCGGGGAGCTGTTTTTT

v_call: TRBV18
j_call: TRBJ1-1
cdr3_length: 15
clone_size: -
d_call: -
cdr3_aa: CASSVRAEMNTEAFF
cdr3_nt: TGTGCCAGCTCAGTGAGGGCCGAAATGAACACTGAAGCTTTCTTT

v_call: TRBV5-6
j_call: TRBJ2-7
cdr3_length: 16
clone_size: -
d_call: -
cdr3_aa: CASSPPGTLSSYEQYF
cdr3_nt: TGTGCCAGCAGCCCACCAGGGACGTTAAGCTCCTACGAGCAGTACTTC

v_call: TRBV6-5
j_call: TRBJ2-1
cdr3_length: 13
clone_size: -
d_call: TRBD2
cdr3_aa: CASRGLAHNEQFF
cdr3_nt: TGTGCCAGCAGAGGACTAGCCCACAATGAGCAGTTCTTC

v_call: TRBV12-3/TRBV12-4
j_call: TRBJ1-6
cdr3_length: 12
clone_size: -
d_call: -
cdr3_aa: CASRAWSSPLHF
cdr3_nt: TGTGCCAGCAGGGCGTGGAGCTCACCCCTCCACTTT